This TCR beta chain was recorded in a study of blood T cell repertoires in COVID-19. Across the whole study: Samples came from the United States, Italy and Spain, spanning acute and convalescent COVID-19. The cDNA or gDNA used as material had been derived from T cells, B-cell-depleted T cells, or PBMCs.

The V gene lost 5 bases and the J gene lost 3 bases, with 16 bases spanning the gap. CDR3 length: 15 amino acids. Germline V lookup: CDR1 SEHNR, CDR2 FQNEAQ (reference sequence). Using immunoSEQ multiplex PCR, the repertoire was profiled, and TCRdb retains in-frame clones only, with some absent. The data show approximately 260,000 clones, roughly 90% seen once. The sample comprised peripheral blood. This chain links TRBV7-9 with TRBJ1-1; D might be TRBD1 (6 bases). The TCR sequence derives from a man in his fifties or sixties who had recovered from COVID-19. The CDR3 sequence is CASSLTQGLDTEAFF. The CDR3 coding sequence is TGTGCCAGCAGCCTTACGCAGGGGTTGGACACTGAAGCTTTCTTT.